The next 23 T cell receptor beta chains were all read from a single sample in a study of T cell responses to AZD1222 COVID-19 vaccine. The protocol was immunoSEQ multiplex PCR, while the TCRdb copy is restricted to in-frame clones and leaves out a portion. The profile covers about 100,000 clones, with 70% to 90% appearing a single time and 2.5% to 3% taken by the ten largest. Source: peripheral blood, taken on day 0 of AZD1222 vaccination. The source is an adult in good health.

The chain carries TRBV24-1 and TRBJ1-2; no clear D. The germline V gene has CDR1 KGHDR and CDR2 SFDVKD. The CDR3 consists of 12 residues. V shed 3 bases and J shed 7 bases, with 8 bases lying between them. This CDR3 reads CATSDPGTGYTF. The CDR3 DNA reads TGTGCCACCAGTGATCCCGGAACTGGCTACACCTTC.

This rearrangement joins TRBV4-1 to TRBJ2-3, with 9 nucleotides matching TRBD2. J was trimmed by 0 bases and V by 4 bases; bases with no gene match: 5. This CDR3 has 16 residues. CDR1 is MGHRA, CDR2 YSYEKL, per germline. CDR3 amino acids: CASSPLAGLSTDTQYF. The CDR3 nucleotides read TGCGCCAGCAGCCCTCTAGCGGGACTTAGCACAGATACGCAGTATTTT.

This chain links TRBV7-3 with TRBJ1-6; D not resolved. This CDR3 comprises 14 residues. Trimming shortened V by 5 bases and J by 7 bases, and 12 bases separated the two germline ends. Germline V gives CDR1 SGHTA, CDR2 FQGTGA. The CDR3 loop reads CASSPGLGNSPLHF. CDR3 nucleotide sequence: TGTGCCAGCAGCCCCGGGCTTGGAAATTCACCCCTCCACTTT.

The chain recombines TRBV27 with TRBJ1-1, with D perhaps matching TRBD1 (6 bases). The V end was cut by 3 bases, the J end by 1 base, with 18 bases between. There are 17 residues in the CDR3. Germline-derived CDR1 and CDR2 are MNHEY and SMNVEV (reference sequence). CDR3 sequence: CASSFDLRGGGNTEAFF. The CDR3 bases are TGTGCCAGCAGTTTCGACCTGCGGGGGGGCGGGAACACTGAAGCTTTCTTT.

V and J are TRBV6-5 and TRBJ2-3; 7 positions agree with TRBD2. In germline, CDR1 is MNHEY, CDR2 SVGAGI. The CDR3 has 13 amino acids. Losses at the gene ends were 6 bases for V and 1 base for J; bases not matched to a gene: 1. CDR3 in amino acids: CASSAGGTDTQYF. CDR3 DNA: TGTGCCAGCAGCGCGGGGGGCACAGATACGCAGTATTTT.

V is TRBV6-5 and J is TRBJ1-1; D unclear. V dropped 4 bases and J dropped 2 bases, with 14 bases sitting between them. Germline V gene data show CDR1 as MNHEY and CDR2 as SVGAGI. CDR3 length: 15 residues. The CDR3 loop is CASSLHGPGNTEAFF. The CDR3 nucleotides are TGTGCCAGCAGTTTACATGGCCCGGGCAACACTGAAGCTTTCTTT.

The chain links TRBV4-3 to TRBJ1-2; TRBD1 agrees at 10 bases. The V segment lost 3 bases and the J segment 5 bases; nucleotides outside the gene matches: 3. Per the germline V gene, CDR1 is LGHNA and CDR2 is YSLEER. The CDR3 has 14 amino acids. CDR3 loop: CASSHPGQGYGYTF. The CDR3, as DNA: TGCGCCAGCAGCCACCCGGGACAGGGGTATGGCTACACCTTC.

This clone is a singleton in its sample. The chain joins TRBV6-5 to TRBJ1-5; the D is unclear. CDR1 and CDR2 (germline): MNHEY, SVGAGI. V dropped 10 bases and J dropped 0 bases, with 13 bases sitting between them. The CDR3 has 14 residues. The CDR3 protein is CAIRTEISNQPQHF. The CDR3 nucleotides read TGTGCCATTCGGACGGAAATTAGCAATCAGCCCCAGCATTTT.

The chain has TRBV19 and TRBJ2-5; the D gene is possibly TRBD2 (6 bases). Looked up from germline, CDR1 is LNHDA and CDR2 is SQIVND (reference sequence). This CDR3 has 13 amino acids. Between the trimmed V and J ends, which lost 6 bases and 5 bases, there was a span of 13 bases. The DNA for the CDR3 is TGTGCCAGTAGACGTTGGGAGGACGAGACCCAGTACTTC. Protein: CASRRWEDETQYF.

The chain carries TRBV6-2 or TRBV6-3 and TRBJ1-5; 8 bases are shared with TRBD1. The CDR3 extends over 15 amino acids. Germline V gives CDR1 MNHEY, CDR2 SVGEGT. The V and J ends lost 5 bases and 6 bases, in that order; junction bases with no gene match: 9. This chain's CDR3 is CASSITQGTGQPQHF. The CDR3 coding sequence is TGTGCCAGCAGTATAACTCAGGGGACAGGTCAGCCCCAGCATTTT.

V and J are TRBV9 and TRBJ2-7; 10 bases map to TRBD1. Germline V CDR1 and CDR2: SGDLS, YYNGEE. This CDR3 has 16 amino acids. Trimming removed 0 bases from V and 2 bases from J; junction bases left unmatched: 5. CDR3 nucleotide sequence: TGTGCCAGCAGCGTAGAGGAAGGGACAGGGGCCTACGAGCAGTACTTC. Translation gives CASSVEEGTGAYEQYF. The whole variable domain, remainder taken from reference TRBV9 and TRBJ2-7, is DSGVTQTPKHLITATGQRVTLRCSPRSGDLSVYWYQQSLDQGLQFLIQYYNGEERAKGNILERFSAQQFPDLHSELNLSSLELGDSALYFCASSVEEGTGAYEQYFGPGTRLTVT.

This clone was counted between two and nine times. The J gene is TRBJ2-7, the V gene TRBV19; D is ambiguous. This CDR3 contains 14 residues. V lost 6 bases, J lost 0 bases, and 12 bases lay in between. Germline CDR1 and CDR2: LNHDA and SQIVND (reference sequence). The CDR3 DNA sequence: TGTGCCAGTAGCCGGGCCCGAGGCTCCTACGAGCAGTACTTC. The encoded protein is CASSRARGSYEQYF.

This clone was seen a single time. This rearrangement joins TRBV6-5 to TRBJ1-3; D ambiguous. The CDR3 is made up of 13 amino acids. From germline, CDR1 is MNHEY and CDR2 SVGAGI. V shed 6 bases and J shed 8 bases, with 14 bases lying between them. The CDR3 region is CASSPDPTDTIYF. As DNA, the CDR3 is TGTGCCAGCAGCCCGGACCCCACGGACACCATATATTTT.

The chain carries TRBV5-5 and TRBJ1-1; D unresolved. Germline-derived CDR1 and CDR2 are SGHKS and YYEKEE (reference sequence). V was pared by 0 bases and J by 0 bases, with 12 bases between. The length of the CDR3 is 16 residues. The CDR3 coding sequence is TGTGCCAGCAGCTTGGCACGTTTCGGGGTGAACACTGAAGCTTTCTTT. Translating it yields CASSLARFGVNTEAFF. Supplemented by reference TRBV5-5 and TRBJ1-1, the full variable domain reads DAGVTQSPTHLIKTRGQQVTLRCSPISGHKSVSWYQQVLGQGPQFIFQYYEKEERGRGNFPDRFSARQFPNYSSELNVNALLLGDSALYLCASSLARFGVNTEAFFGQGTRLTVV.

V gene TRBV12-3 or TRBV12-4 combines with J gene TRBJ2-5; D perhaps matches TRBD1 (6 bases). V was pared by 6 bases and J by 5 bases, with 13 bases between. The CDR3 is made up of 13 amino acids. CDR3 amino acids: CASSPRGRETQYF. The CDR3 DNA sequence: TGTGCCAGCAGCCCCAGGGGAAGGGAGACCCAGTACTTC.

The CDR3 nucleotides are TGTGCCAGCAGCTCCACAGGGGCTCTAACTGAAGCTTTCTTT. This gives the protein CASSSTGALTEAFF. The chain links TRBV7-3 to TRBJ1-1, with TRBD1 matching over 7 bases. J was trimmed by 5 bases and V by 4 bases; bases with no gene match: 7. Germline CDR1 reads SGHTA; CDR2 reads FQGTGA. CDR3 size: 14 residues.

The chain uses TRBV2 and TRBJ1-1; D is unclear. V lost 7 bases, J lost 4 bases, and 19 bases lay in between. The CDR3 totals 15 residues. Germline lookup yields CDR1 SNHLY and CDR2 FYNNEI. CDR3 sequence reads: CASKLEAGWGTEAFF. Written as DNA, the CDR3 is TGTGCCAGCAAACTCGAGGCGGGATGGGGCACTGAAGCTTTCTTT.

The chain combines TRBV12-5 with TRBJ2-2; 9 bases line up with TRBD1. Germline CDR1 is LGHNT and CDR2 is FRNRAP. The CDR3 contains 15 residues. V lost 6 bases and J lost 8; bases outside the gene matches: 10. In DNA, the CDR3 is TGTGCTAGTGGCCCGGGACAGGGAGTATCGGGGGAGCTGTTTTTT. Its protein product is CASGPGQGVSGELFF.

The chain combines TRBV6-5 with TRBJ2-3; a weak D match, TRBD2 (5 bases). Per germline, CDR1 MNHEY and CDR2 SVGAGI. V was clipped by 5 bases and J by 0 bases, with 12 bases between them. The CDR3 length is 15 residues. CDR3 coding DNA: TGTGCCAGCAGTACACTAGTGGGAAGCACAGATACGCAGTATTTT. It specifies CASSTLVGSTDTQYF.

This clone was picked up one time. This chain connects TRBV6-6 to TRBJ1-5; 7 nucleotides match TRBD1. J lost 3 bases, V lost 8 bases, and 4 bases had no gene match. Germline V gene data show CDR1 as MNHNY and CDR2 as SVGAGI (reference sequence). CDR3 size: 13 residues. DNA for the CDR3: TGTGCCAGCGAGACAGGGTACAATCAGCCCCAGCATTTT. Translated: CASETGYNQPQHF.

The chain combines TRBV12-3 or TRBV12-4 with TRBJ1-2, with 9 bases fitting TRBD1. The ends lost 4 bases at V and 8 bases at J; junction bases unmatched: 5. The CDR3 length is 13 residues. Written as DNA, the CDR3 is TGTGCCAGCAGTTCCACAGGGGGCCGGGGCTACACCTTC. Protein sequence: CASSSTGGRGYTF.

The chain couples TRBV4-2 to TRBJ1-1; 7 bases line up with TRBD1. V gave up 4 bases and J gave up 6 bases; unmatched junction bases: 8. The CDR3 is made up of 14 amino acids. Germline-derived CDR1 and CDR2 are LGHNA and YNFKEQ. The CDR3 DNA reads TGTGCCAGCAGCCTCATGACAGGGAGACCTGAAGCTTTCTTT. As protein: CASSLMTGRPEAFF.

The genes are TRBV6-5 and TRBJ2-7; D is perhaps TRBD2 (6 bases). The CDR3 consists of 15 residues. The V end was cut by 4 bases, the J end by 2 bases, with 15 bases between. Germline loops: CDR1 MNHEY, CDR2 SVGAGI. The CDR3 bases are TGTGCCAGCAGTTCGACTAGTAAGGCCCCCTACGAGCAGTACGTC. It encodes CASSSTSKAPYEQYV.